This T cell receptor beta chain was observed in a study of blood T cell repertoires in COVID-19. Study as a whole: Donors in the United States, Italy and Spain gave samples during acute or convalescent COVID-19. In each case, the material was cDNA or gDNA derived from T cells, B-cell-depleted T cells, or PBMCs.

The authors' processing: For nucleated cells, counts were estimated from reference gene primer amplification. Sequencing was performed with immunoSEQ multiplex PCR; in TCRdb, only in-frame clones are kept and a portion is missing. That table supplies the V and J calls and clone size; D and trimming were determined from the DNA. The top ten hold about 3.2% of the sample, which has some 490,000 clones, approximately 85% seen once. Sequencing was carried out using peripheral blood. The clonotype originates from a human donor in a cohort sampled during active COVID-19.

The CDR3 bases are TGTGCCAGCAGCCAAGATCCCCTGCTAGCGGGAGCCGGGGAGCTGTTTTTT. Residues: CASSQDPLLAGAGELFF. The V gene is TRBV3-1 (or the pseudogene TRBV3-2), the J gene TRBJ2-2; 10 bases agree with TRBD2. Germline CDR1 reads LGHDT; CDR2 reads YNNKEL (reference sequence). After removal of 0 bases from V and 6 bases from J, the junction contained 7 bases not matched to a gene. This CDR3 has 17 residues.